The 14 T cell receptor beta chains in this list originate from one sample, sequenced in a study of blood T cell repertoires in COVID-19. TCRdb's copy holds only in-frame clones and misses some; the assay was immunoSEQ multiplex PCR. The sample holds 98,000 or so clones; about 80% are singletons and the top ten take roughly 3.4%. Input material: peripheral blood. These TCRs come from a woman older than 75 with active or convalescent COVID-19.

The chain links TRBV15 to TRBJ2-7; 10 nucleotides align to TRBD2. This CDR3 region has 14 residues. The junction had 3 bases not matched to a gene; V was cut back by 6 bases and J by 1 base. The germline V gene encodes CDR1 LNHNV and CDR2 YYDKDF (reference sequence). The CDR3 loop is CATRRLAGSYEQYF. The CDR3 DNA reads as TGTGCCACCAGGAGACTAGCGGGTTCCTACGAGCAGTACTTC.

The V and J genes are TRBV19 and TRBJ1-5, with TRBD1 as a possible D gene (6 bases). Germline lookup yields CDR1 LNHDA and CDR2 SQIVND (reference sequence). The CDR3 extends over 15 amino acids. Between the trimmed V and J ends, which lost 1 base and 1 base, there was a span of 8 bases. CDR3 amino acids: CASSIGGHSNQPQHF. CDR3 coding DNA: TGTGCCAGTAGTATAGGGGGGCACAGCAATCAGCCCCAGCATTTT.

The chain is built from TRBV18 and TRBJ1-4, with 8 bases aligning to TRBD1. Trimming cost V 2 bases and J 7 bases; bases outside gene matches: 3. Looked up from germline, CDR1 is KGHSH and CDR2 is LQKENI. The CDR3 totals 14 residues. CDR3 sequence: CASSPSGGGEKLFF. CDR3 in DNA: TGTGCCAGCTCACCATCAGGGGGCGGTGAAAAACTGTTTTTT. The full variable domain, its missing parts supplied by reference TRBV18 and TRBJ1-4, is NAGVMQNPRHLVRRRGQEARLRCSPMKGHSHVYWYRQLPEEGLKFMVYLQKENIIDESGMPKERFSAEFPKEGPSILRIQQVVRGDSAAYFCASSPSGGGEKLFFGSGTQLSVL.

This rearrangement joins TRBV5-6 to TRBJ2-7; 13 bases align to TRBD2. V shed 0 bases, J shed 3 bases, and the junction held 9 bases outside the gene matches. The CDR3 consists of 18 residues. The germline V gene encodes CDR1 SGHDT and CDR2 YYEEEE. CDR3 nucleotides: TGTGCCAGCAGCTTGGGACTAGCGGGGGGCGTCCGGGGCTACGAGCAGTACTTC. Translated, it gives CASSLGLAGGVRGYEQYF.

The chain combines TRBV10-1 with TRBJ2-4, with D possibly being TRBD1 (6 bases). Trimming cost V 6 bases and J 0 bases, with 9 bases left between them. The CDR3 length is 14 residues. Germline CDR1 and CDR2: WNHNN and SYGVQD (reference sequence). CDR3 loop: CASSGQLAKNIQYF. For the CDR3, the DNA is TGCGCCAGCAGCGGACAGCTAGCCAAAAACATTCAGTACTTC.

CDR3 in amino acids: CAIRNPGQGDTEAFF. CDR3 coding DNA: TGTGCCATCAGAAATCCGGGACAGGGAGACACTGAAGCTTTCTTT. This rearrangement joins TRBV10-3 to TRBJ1-1; TRBD1 matches 9 bases. With 6 bases clipped from V and 3 bases from J, the junction kept 8 bases outside the gene matches. The CDR3 has 15 amino acids. Germline CDR1 reads ENHRY; CDR2 reads SYGVKD.

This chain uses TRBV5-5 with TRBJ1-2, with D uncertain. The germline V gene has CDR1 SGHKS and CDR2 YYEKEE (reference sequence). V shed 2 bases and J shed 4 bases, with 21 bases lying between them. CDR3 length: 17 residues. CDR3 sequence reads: CASSLTQNQVEGYGYTF. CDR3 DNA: TGTGCCAGCAGCTTAACACAGAACCAGGTGGAAGGCTATGGCTACACCTTC.

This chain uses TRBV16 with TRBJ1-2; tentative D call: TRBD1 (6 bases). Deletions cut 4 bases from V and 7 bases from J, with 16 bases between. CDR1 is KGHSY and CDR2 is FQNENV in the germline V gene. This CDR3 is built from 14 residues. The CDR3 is CASSLMVVGGGYTF. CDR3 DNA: TGTGCCAGCAGCCTCATGGTCGTAGGGGGTGGCTACACCTTC.

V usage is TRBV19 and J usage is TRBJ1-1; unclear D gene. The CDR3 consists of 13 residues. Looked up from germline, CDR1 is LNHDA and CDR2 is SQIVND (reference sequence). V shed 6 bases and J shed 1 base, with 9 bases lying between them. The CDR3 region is CASSVTENTEAFF. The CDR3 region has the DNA TGTGCCAGTAGCGTTACAGAGAACACTGAAGCTTTCTTT.

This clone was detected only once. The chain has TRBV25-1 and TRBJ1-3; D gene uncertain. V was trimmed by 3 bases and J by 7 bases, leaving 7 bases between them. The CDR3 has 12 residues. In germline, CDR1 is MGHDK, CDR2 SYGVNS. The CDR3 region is CASSDFGNTIYF. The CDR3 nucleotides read TGTGCCAGCAGTGATTTCGGGAACACCATATATTTT.

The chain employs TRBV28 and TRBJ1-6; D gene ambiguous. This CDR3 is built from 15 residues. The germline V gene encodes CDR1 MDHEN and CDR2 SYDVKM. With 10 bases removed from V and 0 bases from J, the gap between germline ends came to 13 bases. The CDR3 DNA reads TGTGCCACCACGGGAGGGAGCTCCTATAATTCACCCCTCCACTTT. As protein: CATTGGSSYNSPLHF.

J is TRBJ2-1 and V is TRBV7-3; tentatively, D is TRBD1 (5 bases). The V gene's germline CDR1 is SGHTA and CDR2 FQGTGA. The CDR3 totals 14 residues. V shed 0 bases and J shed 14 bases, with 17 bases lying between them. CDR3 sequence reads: CASSLTPQVGQEFF. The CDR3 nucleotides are TGTGCCAGCAGCTTAACCCCCCAAGTGGGGCAGGAGTTCTTC.

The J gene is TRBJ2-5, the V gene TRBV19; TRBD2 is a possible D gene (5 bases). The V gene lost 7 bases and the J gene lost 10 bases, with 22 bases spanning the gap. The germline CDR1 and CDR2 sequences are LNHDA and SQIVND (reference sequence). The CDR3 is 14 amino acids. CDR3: CASKRDYQIGDQYF. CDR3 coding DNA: TGTGCCAGTAAACGAGACTACCAAATTGGAGACCAGTACTTC.

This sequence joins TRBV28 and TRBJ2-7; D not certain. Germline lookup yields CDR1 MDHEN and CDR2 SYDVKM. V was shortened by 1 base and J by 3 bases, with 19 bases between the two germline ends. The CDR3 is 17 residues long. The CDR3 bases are TGTGCCAGCAGTTTATTCTGGGCCGGTACACCCGGCTACGAGCAGTACTTC. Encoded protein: CASSLFWAGTPGYEQYF.